This TCR beta chain was recovered during a study of identical twins. TCRdb passed the 5' RACE reads through MiXCR, listing each CDR3 protein once. The data show 250,000 or so distinct CDR3 sequences, with approximately 11% seen just once and 4% held by the top ten. V lost 3 bases and J 5 bases, leaving 15 bases between the germline ends. The CDR3 runs to 15 residues. Looked up from germline, CDR1 is KGHDR and CDR2 is SFDVKD. Separately, the same data were catalogued under a study of yellow fever vaccine responses in identical twins.

The rearrangement links TRBV24-1 to TRBJ2-5, with a tentative D call TRBD2 (6 bases). This clonotype originated in a woman younger than 30 in good health. Sequencing was performed on memory (CD45RO+) T cells sorted from blood. CDR3 DNA: TGTGCCACCAGTGATCCTGCCCCCGCGGGGGAGACCCAGTACTTC. Translation gives CATSDPAPAGETQYF.